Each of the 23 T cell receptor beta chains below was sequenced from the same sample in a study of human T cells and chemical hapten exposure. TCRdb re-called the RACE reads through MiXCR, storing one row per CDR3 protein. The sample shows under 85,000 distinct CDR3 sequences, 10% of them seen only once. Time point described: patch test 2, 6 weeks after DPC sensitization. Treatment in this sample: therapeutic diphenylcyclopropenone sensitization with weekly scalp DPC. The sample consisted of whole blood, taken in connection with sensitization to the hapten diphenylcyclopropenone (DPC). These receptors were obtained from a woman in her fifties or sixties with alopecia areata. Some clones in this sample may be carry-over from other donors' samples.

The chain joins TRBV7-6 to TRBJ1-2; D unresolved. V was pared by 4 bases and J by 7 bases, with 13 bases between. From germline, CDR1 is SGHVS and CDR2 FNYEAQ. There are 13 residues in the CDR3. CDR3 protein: CASSSLETGGYTF. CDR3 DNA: TGTGCCAGCAGCTCACTGGAGACGGGTGGCTACACCTTC.

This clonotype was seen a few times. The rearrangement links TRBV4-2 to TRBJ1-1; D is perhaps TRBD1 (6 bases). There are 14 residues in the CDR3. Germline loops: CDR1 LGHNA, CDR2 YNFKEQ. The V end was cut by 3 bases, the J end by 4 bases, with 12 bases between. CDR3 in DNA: TGTGCCAGCAGCCAGTCACAGGGAATCACTGAAGCTTTCTTT. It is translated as CASSQSQGITEAFF.

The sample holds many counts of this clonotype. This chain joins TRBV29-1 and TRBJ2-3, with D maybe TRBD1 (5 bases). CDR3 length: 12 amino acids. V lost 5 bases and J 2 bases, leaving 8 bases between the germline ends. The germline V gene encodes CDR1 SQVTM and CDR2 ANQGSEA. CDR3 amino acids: CSVRQTTDTQYF. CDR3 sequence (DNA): TGCAGCGTTCGACAGACCACAGATACGCAGTATTTT.

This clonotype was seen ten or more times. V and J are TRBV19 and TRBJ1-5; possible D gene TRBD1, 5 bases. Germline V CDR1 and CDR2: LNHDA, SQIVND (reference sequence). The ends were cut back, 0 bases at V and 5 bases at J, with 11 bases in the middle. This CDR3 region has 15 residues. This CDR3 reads CASSIDGRGHQPQHF. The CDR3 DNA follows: TGTGCCAGTAGTATAGATGGGAGGGGACATCAGCCCCAGCATTTT.

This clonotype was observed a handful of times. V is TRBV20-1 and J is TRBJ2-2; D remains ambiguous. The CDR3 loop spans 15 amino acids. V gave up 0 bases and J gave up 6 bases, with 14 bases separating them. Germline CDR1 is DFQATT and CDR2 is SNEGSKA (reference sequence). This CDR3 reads CSARDPKGSSGELFF. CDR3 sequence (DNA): TGCAGTGCTAGAGATCCGAAGGGTTCGTCCGGGGAGCTGTTTTTT.

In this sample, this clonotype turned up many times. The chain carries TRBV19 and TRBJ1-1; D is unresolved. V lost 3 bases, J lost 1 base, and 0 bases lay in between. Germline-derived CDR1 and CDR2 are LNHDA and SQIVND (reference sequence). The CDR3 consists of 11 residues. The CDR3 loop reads CASSMNTEAFF. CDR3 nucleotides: TGTGCCAGTAGTATGAACACTGAAGCTTTCTTT.

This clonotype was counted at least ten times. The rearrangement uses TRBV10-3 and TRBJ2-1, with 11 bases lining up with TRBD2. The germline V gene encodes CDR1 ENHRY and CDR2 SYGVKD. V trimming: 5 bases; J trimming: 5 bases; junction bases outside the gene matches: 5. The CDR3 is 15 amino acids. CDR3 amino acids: CAISRLAGKHNEQFF. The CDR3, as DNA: TGTGCCATCAGTCGACTAGCGGGGAAACACAATGAGCAGTTCTTC.

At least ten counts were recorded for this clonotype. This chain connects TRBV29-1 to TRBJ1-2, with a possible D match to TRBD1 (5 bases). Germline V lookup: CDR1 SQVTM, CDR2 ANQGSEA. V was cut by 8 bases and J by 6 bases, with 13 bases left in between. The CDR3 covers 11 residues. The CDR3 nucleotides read TGCAGCTCCTCGGGGGAGGATGGCTACACCTTC. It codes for CSSSGEDGYTF.

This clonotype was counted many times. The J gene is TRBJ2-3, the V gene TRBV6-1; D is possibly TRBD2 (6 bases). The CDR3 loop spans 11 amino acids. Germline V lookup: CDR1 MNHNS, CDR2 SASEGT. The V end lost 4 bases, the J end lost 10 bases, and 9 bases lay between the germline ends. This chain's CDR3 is CASSGLVSQYF. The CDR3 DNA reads TGTGCCAGCAGTGGACTAGTTTCGCAGTATTTT.

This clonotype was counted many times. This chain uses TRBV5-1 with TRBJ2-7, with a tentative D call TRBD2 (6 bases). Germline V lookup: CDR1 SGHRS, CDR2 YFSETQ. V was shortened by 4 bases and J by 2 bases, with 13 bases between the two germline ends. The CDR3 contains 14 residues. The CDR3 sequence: CASSIGGSAYEQYF. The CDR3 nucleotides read TGCGCCAGCAGCATAGGAGGGAGTGCCTACGAGCAGTACTTC.

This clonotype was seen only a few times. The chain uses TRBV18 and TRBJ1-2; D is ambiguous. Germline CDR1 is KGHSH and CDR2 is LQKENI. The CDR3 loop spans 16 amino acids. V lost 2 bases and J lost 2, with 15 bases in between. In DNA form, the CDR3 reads TGTGCCAGCTCACCATTTGACGGTGAACCGAACTATGGCTACACCTTC. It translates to CASSPFDGEPNYGYTF.

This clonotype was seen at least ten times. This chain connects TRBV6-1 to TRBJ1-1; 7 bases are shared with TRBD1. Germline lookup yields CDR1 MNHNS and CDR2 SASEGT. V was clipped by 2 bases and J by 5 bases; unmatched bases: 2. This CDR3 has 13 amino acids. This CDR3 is CASSEQGVTEAFF. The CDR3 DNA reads TGTGCCAGCAGTGAACAGGGGGTAACTGAAGCTTTCTTT.

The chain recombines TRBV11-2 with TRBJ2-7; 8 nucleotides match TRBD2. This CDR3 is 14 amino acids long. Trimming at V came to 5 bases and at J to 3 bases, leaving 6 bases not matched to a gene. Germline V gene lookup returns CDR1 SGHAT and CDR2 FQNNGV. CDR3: CASSQLGTSYEQYF. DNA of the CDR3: TGTGCCAGCAGCCAGCTTGGGACTAGCTACGAGCAGTACTTC.

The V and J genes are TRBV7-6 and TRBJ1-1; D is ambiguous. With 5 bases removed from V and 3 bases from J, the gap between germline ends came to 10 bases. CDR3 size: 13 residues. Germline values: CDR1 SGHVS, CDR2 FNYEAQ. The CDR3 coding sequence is TGTGCCAGCAGCACTACGACGGACACTGAAGCTTTCTTT. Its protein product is CASSTTTDTEAFF. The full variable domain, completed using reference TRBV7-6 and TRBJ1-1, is GAGVSQSPRYKVTKRGQDVALRCDPISGHVSLYWYRQALGQGPEFLTYFNYEAQQDKSGLPNDRFSAERPEGSISTLTIQRTEQRDSAMYRCASSTTTDTEAFFGQGTRLTVV.

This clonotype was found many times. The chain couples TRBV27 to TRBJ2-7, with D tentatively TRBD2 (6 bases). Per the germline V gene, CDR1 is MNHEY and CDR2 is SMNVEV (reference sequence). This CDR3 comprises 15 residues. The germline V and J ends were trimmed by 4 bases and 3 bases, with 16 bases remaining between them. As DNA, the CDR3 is TGTGCCAGCAGTTCCATGGAGGGACCGCACTACGAGCAGTACTTC. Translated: CASSSMEGPHYEQYF.

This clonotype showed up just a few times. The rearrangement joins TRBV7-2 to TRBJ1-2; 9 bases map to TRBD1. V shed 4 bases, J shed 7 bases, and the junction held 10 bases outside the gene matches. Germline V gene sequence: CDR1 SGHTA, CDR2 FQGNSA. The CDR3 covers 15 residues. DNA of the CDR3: TGTGCCAGCAGCTCGAATCCGGGACAGGGAGTTGGCTACACCTTC. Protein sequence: CASSSNPGQGVGYTF.

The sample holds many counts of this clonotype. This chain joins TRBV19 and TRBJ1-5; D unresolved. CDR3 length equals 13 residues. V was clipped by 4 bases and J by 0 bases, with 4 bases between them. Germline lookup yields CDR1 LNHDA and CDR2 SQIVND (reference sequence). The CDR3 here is CASSKASNQPQHF. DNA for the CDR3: TGTGCCAGTAGTAAGGCTAGCAATCAGCCCCAGCATTTT.

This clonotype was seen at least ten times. The CDR3 DNA sequence: TGTGCCAGCAGTATGCCCGGGACTGGCATAGATACGCAGTATTTT. It is translated as CASSMPGTGIDTQYF. The V gene is TRBV28, the J gene TRBJ2-3, with a tentative D call TRBD2 (6 bases). The CDR3 length is 15 residues. Looked up from germline, CDR1 is MDHEN and CDR2 is SYDVKM. V lost 5 bases and J 5 bases, leaving 17 bases between the germline ends.

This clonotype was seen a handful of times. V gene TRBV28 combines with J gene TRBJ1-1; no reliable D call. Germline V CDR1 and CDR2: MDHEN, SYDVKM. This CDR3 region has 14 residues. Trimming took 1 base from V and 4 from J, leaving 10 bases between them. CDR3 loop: CASSLLGAGTEAFF. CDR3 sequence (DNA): TGTGCCAGCAGTTTATTAGGCGCTGGCACTGAAGCTTTCTTT.

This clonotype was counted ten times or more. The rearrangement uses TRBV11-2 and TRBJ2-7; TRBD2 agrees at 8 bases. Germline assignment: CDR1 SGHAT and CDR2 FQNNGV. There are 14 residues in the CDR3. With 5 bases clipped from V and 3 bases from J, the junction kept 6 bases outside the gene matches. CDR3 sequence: CASSAGSGGYEQYF. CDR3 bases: TGTGCCAGCAGCGCCGGGAGCGGGGGCTACGAGCAGTACTTC. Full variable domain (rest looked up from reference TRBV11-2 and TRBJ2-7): EAGVAQSPRYKIIEKRQSVAFWCNPISGHATLYWYQQILGQGPKLLIQFQNNGVVDDSQLPKDRFSAERLKGVDSTLKIQPAKLEDSAVYLCASSAGSGGYEQYFGPGTRLTVT.

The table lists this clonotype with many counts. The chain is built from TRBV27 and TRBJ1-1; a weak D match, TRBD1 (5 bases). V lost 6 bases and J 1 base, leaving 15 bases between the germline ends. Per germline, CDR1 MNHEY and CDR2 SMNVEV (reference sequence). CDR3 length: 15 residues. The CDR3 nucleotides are TGTGCCAGCAGCTCCGGGGCGGGCAGGAACACTGAAGCTTTCTTT. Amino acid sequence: CASSSGAGRNTEAFF.

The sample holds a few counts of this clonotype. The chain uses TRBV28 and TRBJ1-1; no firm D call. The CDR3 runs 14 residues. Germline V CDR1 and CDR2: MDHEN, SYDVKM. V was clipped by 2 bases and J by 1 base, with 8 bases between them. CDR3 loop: CASSLGRRNTEAFF. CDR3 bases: TGTGCCAGCAGTTTAGGAAGGAGGAACACTGAAGCTTTCTTT.

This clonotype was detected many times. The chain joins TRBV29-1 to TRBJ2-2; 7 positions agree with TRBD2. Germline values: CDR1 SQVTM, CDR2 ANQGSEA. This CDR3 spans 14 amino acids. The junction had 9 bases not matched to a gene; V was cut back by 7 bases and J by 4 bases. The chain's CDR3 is CSGKTSVSTGELFF. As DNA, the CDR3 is TGCAGCGGGAAAACTAGCGTAAGCACCGGGGAGCTGTTTTTT.